The clone carrying this T cell receptor (beta chain) was recorded a few times. The entry originates in a study of blood T cell repertoires in COVID-19. Turning to the study itself: PBMCs, B-cell-depleted T cells, or T cells provided the cDNA or gDNA that made up the material.

There are 13 residues in the CDR3. Germline V CDR1 and CDR2: MNHEY, SVGAGI. Original analysis: Amplifying reference gene primers gave estimates of nucleated cell counts. This table comes from immunoSEQ multiplex PCR, and its TCRdb copy is limited to in-frame clones, with some not included. D and trimming were read from the DNA, whereas the V and J calls and clone size are those reported in that table. The sample lists 130,000 or so clones, about four fifths occurring once. The chain combines TRBV6-5 with TRBJ1-2, with D unresolved. Sample: peripheral blood. The clonotype comes from a woman aged 55-70 years with acute or convalescent COVID-19. The CDR3 DNA follows: TGTGCAAGCCGCATTAAACTAGACTATGGCTACACCTTC. This translates into CASRIKLDYGYTF.